The sequence of this T cell receptor (beta chain) was determined in a study of blood T cell repertoires in COVID-19. At the level of the study: PBMCs, B-cell-depleted T cells, or T cells were the source of the cDNA or gDNA that made up the material.

Assignments of participants to cohorts depended upon their own reported clinical history. On this clone: This sample also contains other DNA sequences that code for the same CDR3.

In the source study's methods: Nucleated cell number was recorded as an estimate derived from reference gene primer amplification. Sequenced by immunoSEQ multiplex PCR; TCRdb stores in-frame clones only, minus some. From that table come the V and J calls and clone size; the DNA was used to work out D and trimming. This sample has 350,000 to 400,000 clones, with 80% to 90% found just once. Material: PBMCs or T cells enriched from blood (not recorded which). This clonotype originated in a man in his forties in a cohort exposed to, infected with or recovered from COVID-19 (not recorded which).

The CDR3 protein is CASSLRRGTEAFF. The CDR3 DNA follows: TGTGCCAGCAGCTTGCGACGAGGGACTGAAGCTTTCTTT. V is TRBV3-1 (or the pseudogene TRBV3-2) and J is TRBJ1-1; D call uncertain. With 5 bases removed from V and 5 bases from J, the gap between germline ends came to 12 bases. This CDR3 spans 13 amino acids. CDR1 is LGHDT and CDR2 is YNNKEL in the germline V gene (reference sequence).